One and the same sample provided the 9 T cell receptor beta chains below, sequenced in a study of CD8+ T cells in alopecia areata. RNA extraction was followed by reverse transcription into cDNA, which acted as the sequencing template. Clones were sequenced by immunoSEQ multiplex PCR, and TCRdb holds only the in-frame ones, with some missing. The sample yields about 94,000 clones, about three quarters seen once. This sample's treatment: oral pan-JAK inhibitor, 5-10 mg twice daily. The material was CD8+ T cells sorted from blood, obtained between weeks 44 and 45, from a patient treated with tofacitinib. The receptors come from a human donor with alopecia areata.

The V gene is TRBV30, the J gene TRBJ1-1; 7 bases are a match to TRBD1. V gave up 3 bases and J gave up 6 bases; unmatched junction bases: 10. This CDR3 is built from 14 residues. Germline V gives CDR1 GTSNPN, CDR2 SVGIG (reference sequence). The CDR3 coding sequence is TGTGCCTGGAGCCTAATAGGGGGCTACGCTGAAGCTTTCTTT. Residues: CAWSLIGGYAEAFF.

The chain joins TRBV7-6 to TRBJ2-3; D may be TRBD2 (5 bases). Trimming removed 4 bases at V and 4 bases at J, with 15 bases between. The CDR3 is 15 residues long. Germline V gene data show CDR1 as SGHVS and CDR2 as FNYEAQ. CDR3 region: CASSSTVPGADTQYF. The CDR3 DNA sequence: TGTGCCAGCAGCTCGACGGTTCCCGGGGCAGATACGCAGTATTTT.

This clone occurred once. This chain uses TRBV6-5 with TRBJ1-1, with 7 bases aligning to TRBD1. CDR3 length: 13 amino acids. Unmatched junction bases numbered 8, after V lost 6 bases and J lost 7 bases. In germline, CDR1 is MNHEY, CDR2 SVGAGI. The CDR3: CASSRQGPDEAFF. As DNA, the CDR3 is TGTGCCAGCAGCCGACAGGGTCCAGATGAAGCTTTCTTT.

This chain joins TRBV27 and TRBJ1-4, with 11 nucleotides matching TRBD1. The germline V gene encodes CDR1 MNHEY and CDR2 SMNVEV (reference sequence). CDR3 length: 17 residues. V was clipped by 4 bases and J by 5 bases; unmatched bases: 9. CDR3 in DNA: TGTGCCAGCAGTTCCTCGGACAGGGGGCGCGACAATGAAAAACTGTTTTTT. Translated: CASSSSDRGRDNEKLFF.

Written as DNA, the CDR3 is TGTGCCACCAGCAGAGATCCGGCGACTAGCGGGGGGGAGACAGATACGCAGTATTTT. This codes for CATSRDPATSGGETDTQYF. The V and J genes are TRBV15 and TRBJ2-3, with TRBD2 matching 14 bases. Germline CDR1 and CDR2: LNHNV and YYDKDF (reference sequence). This CDR3 is built from 19 residues. V trimming: 0 bases; J trimming: 3 bases; junction bases outside the gene matches: 8.

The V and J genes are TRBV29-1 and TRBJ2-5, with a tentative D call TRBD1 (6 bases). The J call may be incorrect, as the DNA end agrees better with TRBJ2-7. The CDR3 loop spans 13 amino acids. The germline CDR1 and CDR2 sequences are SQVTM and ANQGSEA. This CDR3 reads CSVEGQETYEQYF. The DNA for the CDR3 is TGCAGCGTTGAAGGACAGGAGACCTACGAGCAGTACTTC.

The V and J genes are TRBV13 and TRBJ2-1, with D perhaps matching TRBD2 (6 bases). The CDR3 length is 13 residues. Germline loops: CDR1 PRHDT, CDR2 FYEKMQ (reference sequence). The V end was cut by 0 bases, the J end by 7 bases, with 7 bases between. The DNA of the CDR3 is TGTGCCAGCAGCTTAGGACGGGGGAATGAGCAGTTCTTC. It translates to CASSLGRGNEQFF.

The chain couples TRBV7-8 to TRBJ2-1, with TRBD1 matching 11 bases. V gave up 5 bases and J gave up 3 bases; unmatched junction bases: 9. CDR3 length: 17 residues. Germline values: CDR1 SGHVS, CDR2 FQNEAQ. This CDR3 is CASSPGTGGTHYNEQFF. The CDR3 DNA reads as TGTGCCAGCAGCCCCGGGACAGGGGGTACCCACTACAATGAGCAGTTCTTC.

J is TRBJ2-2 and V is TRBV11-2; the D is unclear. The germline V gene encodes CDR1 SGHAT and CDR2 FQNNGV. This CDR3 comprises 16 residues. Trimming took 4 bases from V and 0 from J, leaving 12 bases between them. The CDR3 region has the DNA TGTGCCAGCAGCTCGGACGGATATGCGAACACCGGGGAGCTGTTTTTT. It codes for CASSSDGYANTGELFF.